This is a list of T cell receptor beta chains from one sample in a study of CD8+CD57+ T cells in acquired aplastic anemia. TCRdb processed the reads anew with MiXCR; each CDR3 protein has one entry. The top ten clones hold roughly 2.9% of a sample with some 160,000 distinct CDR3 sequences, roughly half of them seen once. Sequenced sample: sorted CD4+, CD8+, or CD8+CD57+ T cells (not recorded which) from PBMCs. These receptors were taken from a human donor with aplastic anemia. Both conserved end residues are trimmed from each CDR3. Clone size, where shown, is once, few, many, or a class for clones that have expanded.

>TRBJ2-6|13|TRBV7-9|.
ASSFDRSGANVLT
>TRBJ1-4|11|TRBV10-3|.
AITGGANEKLF
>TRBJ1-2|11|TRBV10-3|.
AILDQVAHGYT
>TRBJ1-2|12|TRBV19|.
ASTPGQGSKGYT
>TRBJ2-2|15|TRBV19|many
ASSSLGVKVSTGELF
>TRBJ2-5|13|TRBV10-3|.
ASRNLSRSQETQY
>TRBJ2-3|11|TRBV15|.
ATSLGLTDTQY
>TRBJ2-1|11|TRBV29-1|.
SVGTSLGNEQF
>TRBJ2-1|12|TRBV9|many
ASSPSGLVNEQF
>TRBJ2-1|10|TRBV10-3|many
AIGQGYNEQF
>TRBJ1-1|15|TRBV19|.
ASSIPPGQSMNTEAF
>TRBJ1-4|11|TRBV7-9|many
ASSVTLGEKLF
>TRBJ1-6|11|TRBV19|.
ASTPGNGSPLH
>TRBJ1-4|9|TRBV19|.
ASSIAGKLF
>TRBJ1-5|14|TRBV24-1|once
ATLPLAGSGNQPQH
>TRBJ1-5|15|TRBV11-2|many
ASSYRPGHATNQPQH
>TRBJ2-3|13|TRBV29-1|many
SATPTSGRTDTQY
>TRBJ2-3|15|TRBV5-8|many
ASSLARASGSTDTQY
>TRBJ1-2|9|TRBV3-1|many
ASSQGHGYT
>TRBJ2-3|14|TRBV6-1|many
ASSLTGTGSTDTQY
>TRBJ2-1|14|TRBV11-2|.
ASSVGDSGGNNEQF
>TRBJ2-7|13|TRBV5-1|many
ASSLVRGTVYEQY
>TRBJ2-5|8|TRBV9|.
ASSVGPLY
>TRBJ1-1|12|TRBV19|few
ASSPRDSVTEAF
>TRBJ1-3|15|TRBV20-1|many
SAHSGIRLNSGNTIY
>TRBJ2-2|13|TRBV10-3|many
AISETGTNTGELF
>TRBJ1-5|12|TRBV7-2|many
ASTDAYSNQPQH
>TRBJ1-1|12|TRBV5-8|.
ASSGALRGTGAF
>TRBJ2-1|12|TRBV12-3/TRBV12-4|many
ASSFRTPGNEQF
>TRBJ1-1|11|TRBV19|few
ASSIPGTAEAF